Sequencing of this TCR beta chain was carried out in a study of T cell responses to AZD1222 COVID-19 vaccine. Study-wide results and limits: Increased Spike-specific TCR breadth and depth were observed after two AZD1222 doses.

The protocol was immunoSEQ multiplex PCR, while the TCRdb copy is restricted to in-frame clones and leaves out a portion. Found here are just over 70,000 clones, about 85% of them singletons; the top ten hold around 21%. A word on this clone: What it binds is not known.

Germline assignment: CDR1 MNHEY and CDR2 SVGAGI. CDR3 length: 15 amino acids. Trimming at V came to 10 bases and at J to 0 bases, leaving 6 bases not matched to a gene. This TCR was recovered from an adult in good health. The chain is built from TRBV6-5 and TRBJ2-6; TRBD1 matches 7 bases. This material consisted of peripheral blood, taken on day 0 of AZD1222 vaccination. CDR3 region: CATWTGTSGANVLTF. CDR3 bases: TGTGCCACCTGGACAGGCACCTCTGGGGCCAACGTCCTGACTTTC.